This TCR beta chain came from a study of identifying expanded T cells in peripheral blood. Germline CDR1 reads MNHNY; CDR2 reads SVGAGI (reference sequence). The CDR3 length is 14 residues. Trimming took 2 bases from V and 0 from J, leaving 7 bases between them. Sequencing used immunoSEQ multiplex PCR; TCRdb keeps in-frame clones, though not all of them. The sample yields approximately 100,000 clones, approximately 90% seen once. This clone was seen once. Specimen: blood. The chain couples TRBV6-6 to TRBJ1-2, with unresolved D. This receptor was taken from a person aged 18 to 70 in good health. CDR3 region: CASSYLVANYGYTF. Here the CDR3 DNA reads TGTGCCAGCAGTTACCTGGTCGCTAACTATGGCTACACCTTC.